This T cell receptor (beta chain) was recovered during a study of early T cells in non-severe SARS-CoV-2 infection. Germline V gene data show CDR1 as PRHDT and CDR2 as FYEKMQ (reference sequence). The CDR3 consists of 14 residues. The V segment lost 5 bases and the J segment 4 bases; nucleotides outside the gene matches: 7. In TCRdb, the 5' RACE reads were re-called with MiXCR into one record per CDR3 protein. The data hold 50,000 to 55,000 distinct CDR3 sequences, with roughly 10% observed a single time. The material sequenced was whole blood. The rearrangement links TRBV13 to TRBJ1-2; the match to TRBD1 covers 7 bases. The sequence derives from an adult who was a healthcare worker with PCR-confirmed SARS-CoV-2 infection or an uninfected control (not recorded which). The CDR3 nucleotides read TGTGCCAGCAGCCCCGGGACAGAGACCTATGGCTACACCTTC. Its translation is CASSPGTETYGYTF.